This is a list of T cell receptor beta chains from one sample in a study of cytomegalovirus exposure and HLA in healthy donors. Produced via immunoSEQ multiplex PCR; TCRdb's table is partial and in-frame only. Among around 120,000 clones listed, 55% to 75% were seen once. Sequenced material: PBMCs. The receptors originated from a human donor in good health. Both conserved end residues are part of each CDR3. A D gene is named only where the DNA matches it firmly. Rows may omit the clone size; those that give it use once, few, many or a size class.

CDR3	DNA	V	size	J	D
CASSQDSKRSTDTQYF	TGCGCCAGCAGCCAAGATTCGAAACGGAGCACAGATACGCAGTATTTT	TRBV4-3	.	TRBJ2-3	.
CATRGRGYEKLFF	TGTGCCACCCGGGGCAGGGGATATGAAAAACTGTTTTTT	TRBV7-9	.	TRBJ1-4	.
CASSGMLTGGFLEQFF	TGTGCCAGCAGCGGGATGTTGACAGGGGGTTTCCTCGAGCAGTTCTTC	TRBV9	.	TRBJ2-1	TRBD1
CASTWTGREKLFF	TGTGCCAGCACCTGGACAGGGCGTGAAAAACTGTTTTTT	TRBV6-1	few	TRBJ1-4	TRBD1
CASSPQVQETQYF	TGCGCCAGCAGCCCGCAGGTTCAAGAGACCCAGTACTTC	TRBV5-1	.	TRBJ2-5	.
CASSSRGTDTQYF	TGTGCCAGCAGCTCCCGGGGGACAGATACGCAGTATTTT	TRBV7-9	.	TRBJ2-3	.
CASSLYTGSSKEQYF	TGTGCCAGCAGTTTATACACCGGGTCGAGTAAGGAGCAGTACTTC	TRBV6-1	.	TRBJ2-7	.
CASSPPFTSGEQYF	TGTGCCAGCAGTCCCCCTTTTACTAGCGGCGAGCAGTACTTC	TRBV25-1	.	TRBJ2-7	TRBD2
CASSPVDEQYF	TGTGCCAGCAGCCCAGTCGACGAGCAGTACTTC	TRBV21-1	.	TRBJ2-7	.
CASSYSAGASNEQFF	TGTGCCAGCAGTTACTCTGCGGGAGCCAGCAATGAGCAGTTCTTC	TRBV6-5	.	TRBJ2-1	TRBD2
CAATGGRRTEAFF	TGTGCCGCGACCGGGGGGAGGAGAACTGAGGCTTTCTTT	TRBV10-3	.	TRBJ1-1	.
CAWSVRDFGIAEAFF	TGTGCCTGGAGTGTACGGGACTTCGGGATCGCTGAAGCTTTCTTT	TRBV30	.	TRBJ1-1	.
CASRSTGSYEQYF	TGTGCCAGCAGATCGACAGGGTCCTACGAGCAGTACTTC	TRBV6-1	.	TRBJ2-7	TRBD1
CSSSPPEGGLETQYF	TGTTCCAGCAGCCCCCCCGAGGGAGGACTAGAGACCCAGTACTTC	TRBV7-9	few	TRBJ2-5	.
CATSEGLLFDGELFF	TGTGCCACCAGCGAGGGACTTCTCTTTGACGGGGAGCTGTTTTTT	TRBV5-4	.	TRBJ2-2	.
CASSQAATDRGPRMEQFF	TGCGCCAGCAGCCAAGCTGCTACCGACAGGGGGCCTCGAATGGAGCAGTTCTTC	TRBV4-3	.	TRBJ2-1	TRBD1
CASSLDSVGNTIYF	TGTGCCAGCAGCCTGGACAGCGTAGGAAACACCATATATTTT	TRBV7-2	.	TRBJ1-3	.
CASSQGRDTRETQYF	TGTGCCAGCAGCCAAGGCCGGGATACGCGAGAGACCCAGTACTTC	TRBV11-3	few	TRBJ2-5	.
CASSFRFPSYGYTF	TGTGCCAGCAGCTTTCGTTTCCCCAGCTATGGCTACACCTTC	TRBV5-6	.	TRBJ1-2	.
CASSPRAGGGAHLTDTQYF	TGTGCCAGTAGCCCAAGGGCCGGCGGGGGCGCGCATCTCACAGATACGCAGTATTTT	TRBV19	.	TRBJ2-3	.
CASSHPGLAGVAAGELFF	TGTGCCAGCAGCCATCCTGGACTAGCGGGAGTAGCCGCCGGGGAGCTGTTTTTT	TRBV7-2	.	TRBJ2-2	TRBD2
CASSLAVGLAGVYNEQFF	TGTGCCAGCAGCTTGGCCGTAGGACTAGCGGGGGTTTACAATGAGCAGTTCTTC	TRBV5-6	.	TRBJ2-1	TRBD2
CSVVGGFSKETQYF	TGCAGCGTTGTCGGGGGTTTCTCCAAGGAGACCCAGTACTTC	TRBV29-1	.	TRBJ2-5	.
CASTGKSGNTEAFF	TGTGCCAGCACCGGCAAATCAGGGAACACTGAAGCTTTCTTT	TRBV7-9	.	TRBJ1-1	.
CASSPIGVYGYTF	TGTGCCAGCAGCCCTATTGGAGTGTATGGCTACACCTTC	TRBV7-9	.	TRBJ1-2	.
CASSSLARQAYEQYF	TGTGCCAGCAGTTCTCTAGCGAGACAAGCCTACGAGCAGTACTTC	TRBV27	.	TRBJ2-7	.
CASSYVLTAAQYF	TGTGCCAGCAGTTACGTACTAACCGCGGCCCAGTACTTC	TRBV6-6	.	TRBJ2-5	.
CASSIPGQPFGYTF	TGTGCCAGCAGCATCCCGGGACAGCCCTTTGGCTACACCTTC	TRBV7-2	.	TRBJ1-2	TRBD1
CASSLDRGQVYGYTF	TGTGCCAGCAGCTTAGACAGGGGGCAGGTCTATGGCTACACCTTC	TRBV7-3	.	TRBJ1-2	TRBD1
CASSRGKPQHF	TGTGCCAGCAGTAGAGGGAAGCCCCAGCATTTT	TRBV6-5	.	TRBJ1-5	.
CASSLERAQGGNTIYF	TGTGCCAGCAGCTTAGAACGTGCACAGGGCGGAAACACCATATATTTT	TRBV11-2	.	TRBJ1-3	.
CAIRPTGAHNEQFF	TGTGCCATCAGGCCGACAGGGGCCCACAATGAGCAGTTCTTC	TRBV10-3	.	TRBJ2-1	TRBD1
CASSFGSGIGDTQYF	TGCGCCAGCAGCTTCGGGAGCGGGATTGGAGATACGCAGTATTTT	TRBV5-1	.	TRBJ2-3	TRBD2
CASRIDTGTSGRYTQYF	TGTGCCAGTAGGATCGACACGGGGACTAGCGGGAGGTATACGCAGTATTTT	TRBV19	.	TRBJ2-3	TRBD2
CASSSSGTSYNEQFF	TGTGCCAGCAGCTCTAGCGGGACCTCCTACAATGAGCAGTTCTTC	TRBV7-9	.	TRBJ2-1	TRBD2
CASSQTASGIYEQYF	TGCGCCAGCAGCCAGACGGCTAGCGGGATCTACGAGCAGTACTTC	TRBV4-1	medium-sized	TRBJ2-7	TRBD2
CSARADTEAFF	TGCAGTGCTAGAGCTGACACTGAAGCTTTCTTT	TRBV20-1	few	TRBJ1-1	.
CASSLEGRTSGGDNEQFF	TGTGCCAGCAGCTTGGAAGGGCGGACTAGCGGGGGGGACAATGAGCAGTTCTTC	TRBV5-8	.	TRBJ2-1	TRBD2
CASSQEPRGTGRSYEQYF	TGTGCCAGCAGCCAAGAACCGCGTGGGACAGGGAGGTCCTACGAGCAGTACTTC	TRBV7-9	.	TRBJ2-7	TRBD1
CSVGPGRAIYEQYF	TGCAGCGTCGGACCTGGCAGGGCGATTTACGAGCAGTACTTC	TRBV29-1	.	TRBJ2-7	.